This TCR beta chain was identified during a study of blood T cell repertoires in COVID-19. This clone was found a few times. The table came from immunoSEQ multiplex PCR; TCRdb's copy has only in-frame clones and leaves some out. Among 80,000 or so clones listed, roughly 85% were seen once. V shed 2 bases and J shed 10 bases, with 15 bases lying between them. CDR1 and CDR2 (germline): LGHDT, YNNKEL (reference sequence). CDR3 length: 15 residues. V usage is TRBV3-1 (or the pseudogene TRBV3-2) and J usage is TRBJ1-6, with a weak D call TRBD1 (6 bases). The source material was peripheral blood. This TCR was sampled from a man over 45 with COVID-19, enrolled during active disease. Here the CDR3 DNA reads TGTGCCAGCAGCCAAACAGGGTTGGGTGCGTCACCCCTCCACTTT. It codes for CASSQTGLGASPLHF.